This is a list of T cell receptor beta chains from one sample in a study of shared clonotypes between healthy human individuals. Repertoires were generated with immunoSEQ multiplex PCR, while TCRdb's copy carries only in-frame clones and drops some. This table holds roughly 660,000 clones, 90% found once. Sequenced input: memory CD8+ T cells from PBMCs. Receptors were obtained from a man younger than 35 in good health. Some clones in this sample may be carry-over from other donors' samples. The CDR3 runs from the conserved cysteine through the conserved F or W. The D gene is left open where the match is weak. Not all rows give a size; the values are once, few, many and, for expanded clones, a class.

V gene	clone size	J gene	D gene	CDR3 protein	CDR3 DNA
TRBV4-2	-	TRBJ2-3	TRBD2	CASSAGDFTSTDTQYF	TGTGCCAGCAGCGCGGGGGACTTTACCTCCACAGATACGCAGTATTTT
TRBV6-4	-	TRBJ1-5	-	CASSPGPPESNQPQHF	TGTGCCAGCAGTCCGGGACCCCCCGAGAGCAATCAGCCCCAGCATTTT
TRBV9	-	TRBJ1-1	-	CASSFWHPISIHTEAFF	TGTGCCAGCAGCTTCTGGCATCCCATTTCAATTCACACTGAAGCTTTCTTT
TRBV6-4	-	TRBJ2-7	-	CAMRGLTRYEQYF	TGTGCCATGAGGGGCTTAACTAGATACGAGCAGTACTTC
TRBV13	-	TRBJ2-1	TRBD2	CASSAGLAGGPLYNEQFF	TGTGCCAGCAGCGCCGGACTAGCGGGAGGTCCGCTGTACAATGAGCAGTTCTTC
TRBV9	-	TRBJ2-2	-	CASSVLLAGELFF	TGTGCCAGCAGCGTCCTCCTAGCCGGGGAGCTGTTTTTT
TRBV19	once	TRBJ1-1	-	CASRWGGANTEAFF	TGTGCCAGCCGGTGGGGGGGCGCGAACACTGAAGCTTTCTTT
TRBV4-2	once	TRBJ2-5	-	CASSQGQVGVEEETQYF	TGTGCCAGCAGCCAAGGACAGGTGGGGGTCGAGGAAGAGACCCAGTACTTC
TRBV5-1	-	TRBJ2-7	TRBD1	CASSPGGSPYEQYF	TGCGCCAGCAGCCCAGGGGGATCTCCCTACGAGCAGTACTTC
TRBV19	-	TRBJ1-2	-	CASSISRQLHSYGYTF	TGTGCCAGTAGTATATCCCGGCAGCTACACTCCTATGGCTACACCTTC
TRBV14	-	TRBJ2-2	-	CASSQAGRELFF	TGTGCCAGCAGCCAAGCGGGCCGGGAGCTGTTTTTT
TRBV29-1	-	TRBJ1-2	TRBD1	CSARDSLNYGYTF	TGCAGCGCTCGGGACAGCCTCAACTATGGCTACACCTTC
TRBV7-8	-	TRBJ2-2	TRBD2	CASGPSGNTGELFF	TGTGCCAGCGGTCCTAGCGGGAACACCGGGGAGCTGTTTTTT
TRBV5-6	-	TRBJ2-5	-	CASSLEENQETQYF	TGTGCCAGCAGCTTGGAGGAGAACCAAGAGACCCAGTACTTC
TRBV6-5	-	TRBJ1-1	TRBD1	CASSYDRVGTEAFF	TGTGCCAGCAGTTACGACAGGGTGGGCACTGAAGCTTTCTTT
TRBV7-9	-	TRBJ1-5	-	CASSLVYGGSPQYNQPQHF	TGTGCCAGCAGCTTAGTATATGGGGGCTCGCCTCAATACAATCAGCCCCAGCATTTT
TRBV19	once	TRBJ1-5	-	CASTPSGRPRLNQPQHF	TGTGCCAGTACCCCGTCCGGGAGACCACGCCTCAATCAGCCCCAGCATTTT
TRBV6-5	few	TRBJ1-5	-	CASGPYPQHF	TGTGCCAGCGGCCCTTACCCCCAGCATTTT
TRBV28	-	TRBJ2-2	-	CASRFTVLPNTGELFF	TGTGCCAGCAGATTTACAGTTCTTCCCAACACCGGGGAGCTGTTTTTT
TRBV29-1	-	TRBJ1-2	-	CSVVGTGWGYTF	TGCAGCGTTGTGGGTACAGGGTGGGGCTACACCTTC
TRBV29-1	-	TRBJ2-7	TRBD2	CSVELTSGFSYEQYF	TGCAGCGTTGAACTCACTAGCGGCTTCTCCTACGAGCAGTACTTC
TRBV4-1	-	TRBJ1-1	-	CASSFDYQEAFF	TGCGCCAGCAGCTTTGACTACCAGGAAGCTTTCTTT
TRBV11-2	-	TRBJ1-2	-	CASSLGFSYGYTF	TGTGCCAGCAGCTTAGGGTTTAGCTATGGCTACACCTTC
TRBV7-9	-	TRBJ2-5	TRBD2	CASSLVWEGSQETQYF	TGTGCCAGCAGCTTGGTCTGGGAGGGTAGTCAAGAGACCCAGTACTTC
TRBV18	-	TRBJ1-1	TRBD1	CASSQDRGVKNTEAFF	TGTGCCAGCTCACAGGACAGGGGCGTAAAGAACACTGAAGCTTTCTTT